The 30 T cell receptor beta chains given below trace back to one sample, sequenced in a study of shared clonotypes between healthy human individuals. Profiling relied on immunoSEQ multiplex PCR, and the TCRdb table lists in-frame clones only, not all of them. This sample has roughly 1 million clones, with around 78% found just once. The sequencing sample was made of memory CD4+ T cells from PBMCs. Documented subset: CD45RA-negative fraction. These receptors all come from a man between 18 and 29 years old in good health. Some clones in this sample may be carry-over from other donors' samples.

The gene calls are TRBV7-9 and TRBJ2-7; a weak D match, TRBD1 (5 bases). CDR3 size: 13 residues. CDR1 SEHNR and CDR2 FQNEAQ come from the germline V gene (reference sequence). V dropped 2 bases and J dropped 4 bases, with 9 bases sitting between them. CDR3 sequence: CASSLPGWYEQYF. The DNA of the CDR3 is TGTGCCAGCAGCTTACCAGGGTGGTACGAGCAGTACTTC.

Here the CDR3 DNA reads TGTGCCAGCAACCCTTTGGGACTATCTTCCTACGAGCAGTACTTC. It yields the protein CASNPLGLSSYEQYF. The V call is TRBV11-2, the J call TRBJ2-7; 7 bases map to TRBD2. The CDR3 has 15 amino acids. The germline V gene encodes CDR1 SGHAT and CDR2 FQNNGV. V gave up 7 bases and J gave up 1 base; unmatched junction bases: 10.

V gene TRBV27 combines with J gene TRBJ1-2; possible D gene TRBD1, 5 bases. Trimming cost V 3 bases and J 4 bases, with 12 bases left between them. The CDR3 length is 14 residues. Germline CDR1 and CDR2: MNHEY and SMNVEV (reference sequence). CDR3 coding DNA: TGTGCCAGCAGTTTGGGGCAGGGTCCCTATGGCTACACCTTC. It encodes CASSLGQGPYGYTF.

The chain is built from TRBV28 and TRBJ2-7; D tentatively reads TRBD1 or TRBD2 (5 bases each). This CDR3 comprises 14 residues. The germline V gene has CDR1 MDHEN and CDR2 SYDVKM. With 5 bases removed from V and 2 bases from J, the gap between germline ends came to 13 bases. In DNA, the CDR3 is TGTGCCAGCAGTCCCGGGACCCCGACCTACGAGCAGTACTTC. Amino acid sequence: CASSPGTPTYEQYF.

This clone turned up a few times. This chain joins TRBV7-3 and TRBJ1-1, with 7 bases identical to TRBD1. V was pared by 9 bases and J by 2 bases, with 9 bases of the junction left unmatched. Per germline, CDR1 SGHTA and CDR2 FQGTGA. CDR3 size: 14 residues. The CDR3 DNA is TGTGCCAGTTCACAGGGGATGGGTAACACTGAAGCTTTCTTT. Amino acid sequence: CASSQGMGNTEAFF. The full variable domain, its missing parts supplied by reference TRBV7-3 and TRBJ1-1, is GAGVSQTPSNKVTEKGKYVELRCDPISGHTALYWYRQSLGQGPEFLIYFQGTGAADDSGLPNDRFFAVRPEGSVSTLKIQRTERGDSAVYLCASSQGMGNTEAFFGQGTRLTVV.

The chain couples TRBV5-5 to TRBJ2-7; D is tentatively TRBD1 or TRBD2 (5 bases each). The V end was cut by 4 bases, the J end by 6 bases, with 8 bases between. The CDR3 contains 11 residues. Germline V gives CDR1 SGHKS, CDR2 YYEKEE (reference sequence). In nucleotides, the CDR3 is TGTGCCAGCAGCCGGGACCGCGAGCAGTACTTC. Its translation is CASSRDREQYF.

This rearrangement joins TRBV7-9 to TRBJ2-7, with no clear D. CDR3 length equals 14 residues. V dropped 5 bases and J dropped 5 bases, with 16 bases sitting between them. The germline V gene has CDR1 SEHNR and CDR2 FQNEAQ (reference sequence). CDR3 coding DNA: TGTGCCAGCAGCCCTCTGACTCGGACGGACGAGCAGTACTTC. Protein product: CASSPLTRTDEQYF.

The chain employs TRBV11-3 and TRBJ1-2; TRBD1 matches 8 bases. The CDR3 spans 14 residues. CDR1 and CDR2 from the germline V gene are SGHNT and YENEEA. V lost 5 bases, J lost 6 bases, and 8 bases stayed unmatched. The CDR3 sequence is CASSRPGQADGYTF. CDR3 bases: TGTGCCAGCAGCCGCCCGGGACAGGCGGATGGCTACACCTTC.

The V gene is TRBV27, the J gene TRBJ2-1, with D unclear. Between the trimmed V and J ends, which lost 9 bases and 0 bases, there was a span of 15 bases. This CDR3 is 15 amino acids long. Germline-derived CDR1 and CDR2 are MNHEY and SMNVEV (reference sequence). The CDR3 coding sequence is TGTGCCAGTTTAGTATCTTACAACTCCTACAATGAGCAGTTCTTC. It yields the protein CASLVSYNSYNEQFF.

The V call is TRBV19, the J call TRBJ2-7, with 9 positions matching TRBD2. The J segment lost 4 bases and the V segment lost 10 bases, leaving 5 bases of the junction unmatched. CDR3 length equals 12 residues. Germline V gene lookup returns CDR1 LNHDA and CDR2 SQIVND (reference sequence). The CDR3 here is CATRSGSYEQYF. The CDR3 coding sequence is TGTGCCACCCGTAGCGGGAGTTACGAGCAGTACTTC.

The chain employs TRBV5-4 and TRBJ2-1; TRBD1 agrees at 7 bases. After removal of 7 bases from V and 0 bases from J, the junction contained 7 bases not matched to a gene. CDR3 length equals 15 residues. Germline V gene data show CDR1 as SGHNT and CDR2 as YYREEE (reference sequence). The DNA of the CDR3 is TGTGCCAGCCACTTGGGACAGTACTCCTACAATGAGCAGTTCTTC. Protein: CASHLGQYSYNEQFF.

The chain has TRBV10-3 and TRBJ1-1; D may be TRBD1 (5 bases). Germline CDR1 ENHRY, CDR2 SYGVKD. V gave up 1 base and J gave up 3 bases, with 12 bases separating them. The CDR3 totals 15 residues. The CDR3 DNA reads TGTGCCATCAGTGAGTTTGGAGGGGTAGACACTGAAGCTTTCTTT. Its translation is CAISEFGGVDTEAFF.

The DNA of the CDR3 is TGTGCCATCAGTGAGTCCAGCGGGGGACTAGCGGGAGGGAGAGAGACCCAGTACTTC. Protein: CAISESSGGLAGGRETQYF. V is TRBV10-3 and J is TRBJ2-5; 16 bases are shared with TRBD2. J lost 4 bases, V lost 0 bases, and 8 bases had no gene match. The CDR3 covers 19 residues. Germline V lookup: CDR1 ENHRY, CDR2 SYGVKD.

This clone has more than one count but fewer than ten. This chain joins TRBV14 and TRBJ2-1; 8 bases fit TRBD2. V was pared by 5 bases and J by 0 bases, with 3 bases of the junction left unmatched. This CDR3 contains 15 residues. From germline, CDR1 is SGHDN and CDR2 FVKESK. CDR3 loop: CASSGGRSSYNEQFF. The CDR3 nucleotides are TGTGCCAGCAGCGGCGGGAGGAGCTCCTACAATGAGCAGTTCTTC.

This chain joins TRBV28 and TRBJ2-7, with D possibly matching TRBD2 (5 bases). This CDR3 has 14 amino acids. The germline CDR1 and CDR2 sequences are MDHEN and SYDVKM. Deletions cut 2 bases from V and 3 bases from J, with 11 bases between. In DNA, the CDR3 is TGTGCCAGCAGTTTACTAGCCTCCCTCTACGAGCAGTACTTC. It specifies CASSLLASLYEQYF.

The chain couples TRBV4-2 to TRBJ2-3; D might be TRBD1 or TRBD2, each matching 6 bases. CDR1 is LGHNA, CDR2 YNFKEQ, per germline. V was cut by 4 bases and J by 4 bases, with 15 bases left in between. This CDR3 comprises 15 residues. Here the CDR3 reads CASSRQGGRPDTQYF. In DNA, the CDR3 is TGTGCCAGCAGCCGCCAAGGGGGGCGCCCAGATACGCAGTATTTT.

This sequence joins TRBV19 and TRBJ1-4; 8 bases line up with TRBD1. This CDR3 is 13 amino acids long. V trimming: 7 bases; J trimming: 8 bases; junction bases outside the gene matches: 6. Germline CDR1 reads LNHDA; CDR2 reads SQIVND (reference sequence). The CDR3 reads CASTWTGNEKLFF. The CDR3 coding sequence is TGTGCCAGTACTTGGACAGGGAACGAAAAACTGTTTTTT.

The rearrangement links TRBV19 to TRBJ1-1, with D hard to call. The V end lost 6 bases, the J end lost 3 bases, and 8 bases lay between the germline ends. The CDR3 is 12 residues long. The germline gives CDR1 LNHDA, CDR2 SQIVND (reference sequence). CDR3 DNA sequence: TGTGCCAGTAGCTGGCTGGACACTGAAGCTTTCTTT. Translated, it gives CASSWLDTEAFF.

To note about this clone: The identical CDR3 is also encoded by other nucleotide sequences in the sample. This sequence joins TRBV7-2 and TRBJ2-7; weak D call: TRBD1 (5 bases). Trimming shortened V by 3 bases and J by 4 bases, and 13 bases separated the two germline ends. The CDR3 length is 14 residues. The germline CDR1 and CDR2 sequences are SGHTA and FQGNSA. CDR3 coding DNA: TGTGCCAGCAGCTTGGGGCCTGGACCTTACGAGCAGTACTTC. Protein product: CASSLGPGPYEQYF.

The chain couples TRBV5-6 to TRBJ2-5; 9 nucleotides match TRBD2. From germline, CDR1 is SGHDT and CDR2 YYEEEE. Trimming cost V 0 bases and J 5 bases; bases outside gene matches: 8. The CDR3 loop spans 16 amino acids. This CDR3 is CASSLGGSGRRETQYF. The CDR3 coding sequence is TGTGCCAGCAGCTTGGGAGGTAGCGGGAGAAGGGAGACCCAGTACTTC.

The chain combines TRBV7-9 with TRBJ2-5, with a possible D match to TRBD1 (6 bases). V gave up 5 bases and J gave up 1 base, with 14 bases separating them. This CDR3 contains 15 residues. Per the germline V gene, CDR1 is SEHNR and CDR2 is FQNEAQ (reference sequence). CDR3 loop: CASSDNRVGQETQYF. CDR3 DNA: TGTGCCAGCAGCGACAACAGGGTGGGCCAAGAGACCCAGTACTTC.

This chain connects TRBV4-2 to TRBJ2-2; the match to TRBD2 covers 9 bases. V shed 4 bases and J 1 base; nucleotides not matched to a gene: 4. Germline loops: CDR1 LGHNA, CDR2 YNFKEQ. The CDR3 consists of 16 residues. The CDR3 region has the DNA TGTGCCAGCAGCCGCGGGACTAGCAGGAACACCGGGGAGCTGTTTTTT. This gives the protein CASSRGTSRNTGELFF.

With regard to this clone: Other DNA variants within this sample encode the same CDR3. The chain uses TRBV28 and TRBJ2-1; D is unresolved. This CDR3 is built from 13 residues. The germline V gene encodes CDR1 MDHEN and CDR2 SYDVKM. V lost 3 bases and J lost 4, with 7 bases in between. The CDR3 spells CASSLGSYNEQFF. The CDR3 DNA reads TGTGCCAGCAGTTTGGGTTCTTACAATGAGCAGTTCTTC. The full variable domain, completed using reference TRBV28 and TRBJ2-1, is DVKVTQSSRYLVKRTGEKVFLECVQDMDHENMFWYRQDPGLGLRLIYFSYDVKMKEKGDIPEGYSVSREKKERFSLILESASTNQTSMYLCASSLGSYNEQFFGPGTRLTVL.

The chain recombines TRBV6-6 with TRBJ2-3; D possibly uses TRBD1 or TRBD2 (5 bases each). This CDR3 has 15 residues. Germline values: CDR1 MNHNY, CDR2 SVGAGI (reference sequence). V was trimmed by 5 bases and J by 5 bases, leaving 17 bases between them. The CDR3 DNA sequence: TGTGCCAGCAGTGACTATGGGACCCCCCAAGATACGCAGTATTTT. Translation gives CASSDYGTPQDTQYF.

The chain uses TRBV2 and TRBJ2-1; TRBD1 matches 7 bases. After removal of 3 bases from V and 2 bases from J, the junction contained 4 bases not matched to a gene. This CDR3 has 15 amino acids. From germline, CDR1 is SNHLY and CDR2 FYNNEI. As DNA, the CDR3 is TGTGCCAGCAGTGATCAGGGGGTCCCCTACAATGAGCAGTTCTTC. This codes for CASSDQGVPYNEQFF.

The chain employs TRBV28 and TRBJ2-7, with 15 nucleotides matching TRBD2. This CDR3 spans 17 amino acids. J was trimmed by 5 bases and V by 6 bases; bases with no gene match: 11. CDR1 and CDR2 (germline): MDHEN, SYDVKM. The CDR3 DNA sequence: TGTGCCAGCAGCCGACCCGGGACTAGCGGGAGGACGGACGAGCAGTACTTC. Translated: CASSRPGTSGRTDEQYF.

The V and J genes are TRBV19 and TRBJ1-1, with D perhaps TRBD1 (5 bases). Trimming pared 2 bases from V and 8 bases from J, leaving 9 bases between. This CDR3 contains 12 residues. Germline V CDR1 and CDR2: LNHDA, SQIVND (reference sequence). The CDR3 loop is CASSIRRGEAFF. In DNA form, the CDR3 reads TGTGCCAGTAGTATAAGGAGGGGAGAAGCTTTCTTT.

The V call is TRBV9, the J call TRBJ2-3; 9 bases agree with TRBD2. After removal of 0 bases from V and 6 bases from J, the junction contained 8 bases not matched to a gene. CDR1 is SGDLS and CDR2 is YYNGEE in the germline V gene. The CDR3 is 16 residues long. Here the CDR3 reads CASSVAGGRARDTQYF. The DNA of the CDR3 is TGTGCCAGCAGCGTAGCCGGCGGGAGGGCCCGGGATACGCAGTATTTT.

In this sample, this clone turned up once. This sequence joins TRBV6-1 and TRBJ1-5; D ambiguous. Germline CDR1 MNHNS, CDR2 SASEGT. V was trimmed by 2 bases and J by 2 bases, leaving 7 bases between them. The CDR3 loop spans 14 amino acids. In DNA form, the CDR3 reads TGTGCCAGCAGTGAATTAAAGGGCAATCAGCCCCAGCATTTT. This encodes CASSELKGNQPQHF.

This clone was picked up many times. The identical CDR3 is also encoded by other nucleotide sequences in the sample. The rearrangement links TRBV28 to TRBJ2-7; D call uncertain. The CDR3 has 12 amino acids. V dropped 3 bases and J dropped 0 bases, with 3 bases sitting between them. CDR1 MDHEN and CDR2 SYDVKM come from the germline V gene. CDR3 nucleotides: TGTGCCAGCAGTTTTGCCTCCTACGAGCAGTACTTC. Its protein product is CASSFASYEQYF. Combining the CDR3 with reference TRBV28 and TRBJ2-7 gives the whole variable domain DVKVTQSSRYLVKRTGEKVFLECVQDMDHENMFWYRQDPGLGLRLIYFSYDVKMKEKGDIPEGYSVSREKKERFSLILESASTNQTSMYLCASSFASYEQYFGPGTRLTVT.